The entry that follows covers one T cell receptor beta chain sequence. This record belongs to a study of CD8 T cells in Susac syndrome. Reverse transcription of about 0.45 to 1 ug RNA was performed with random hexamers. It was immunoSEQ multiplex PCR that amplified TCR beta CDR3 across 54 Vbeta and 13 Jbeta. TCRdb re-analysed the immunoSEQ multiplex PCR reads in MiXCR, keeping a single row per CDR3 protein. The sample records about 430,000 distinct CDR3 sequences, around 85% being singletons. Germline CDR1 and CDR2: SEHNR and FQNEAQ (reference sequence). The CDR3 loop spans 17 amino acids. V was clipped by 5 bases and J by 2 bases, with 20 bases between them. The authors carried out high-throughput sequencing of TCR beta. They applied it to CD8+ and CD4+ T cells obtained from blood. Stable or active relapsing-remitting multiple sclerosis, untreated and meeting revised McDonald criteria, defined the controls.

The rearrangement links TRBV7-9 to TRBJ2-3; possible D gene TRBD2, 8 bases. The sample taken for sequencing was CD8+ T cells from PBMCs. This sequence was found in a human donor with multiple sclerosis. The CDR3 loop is CASSPGGGTAFTDTQYF. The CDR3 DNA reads TGTGCCAGCAGCCCGGGAGGGGGGACAGCCTTCACAGATACGCAGTATTTT.